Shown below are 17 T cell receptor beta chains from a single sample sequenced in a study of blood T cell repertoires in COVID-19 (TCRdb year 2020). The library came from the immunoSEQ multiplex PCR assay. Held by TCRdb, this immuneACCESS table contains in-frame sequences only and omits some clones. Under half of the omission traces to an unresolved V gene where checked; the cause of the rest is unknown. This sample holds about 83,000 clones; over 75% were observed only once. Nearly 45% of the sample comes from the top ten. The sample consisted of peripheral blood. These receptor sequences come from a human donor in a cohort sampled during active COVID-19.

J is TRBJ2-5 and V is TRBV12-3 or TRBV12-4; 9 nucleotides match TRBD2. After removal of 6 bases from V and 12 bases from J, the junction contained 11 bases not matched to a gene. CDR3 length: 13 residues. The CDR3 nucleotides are TGTGCCAGCAGCCCGCGGCGGGAGGGATCCGAGTACTTC. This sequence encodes CASSPRREGSEYF.

CDR3 bases: TGTGCCAGCAGCTACGGGACTAGCCAAGAGACCCAGTACTTC. It codes for CASSYGTSQETQYF. The rearrangement joins TRBV11-3 to TRBJ2-5; 8 nucleotides line up with TRBD2. V was clipped by 4 bases and J by 1 base; unmatched bases: 2. Germline loops: CDR1 SGHNT, CDR2 YENEEA. This CDR3 comprises 14 residues.

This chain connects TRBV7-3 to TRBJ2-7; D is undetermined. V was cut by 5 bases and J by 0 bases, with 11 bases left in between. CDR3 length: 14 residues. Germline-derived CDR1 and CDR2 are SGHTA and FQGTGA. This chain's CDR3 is CASSPTAYSYEQYF. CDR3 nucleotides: TGTGCCAGCAGCCCTACTGCTTACTCCTACGAGCAGTACTTC. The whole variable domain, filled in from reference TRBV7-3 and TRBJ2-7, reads GAGVSQTPSNKVTEKGKYVELRCDPISGHTALYWYRQSLGQGPEFLIYFQGTGAADDSGLPNDRFFAVRPEGSVSTLKIQRTERGDSAVYLCASSPTAYSYEQYFGPGTRLTVT.

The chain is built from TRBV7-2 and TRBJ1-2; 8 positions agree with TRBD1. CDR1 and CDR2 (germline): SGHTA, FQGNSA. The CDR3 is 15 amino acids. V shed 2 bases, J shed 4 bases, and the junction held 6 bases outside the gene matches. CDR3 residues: CASSLFGQGGYGYTF. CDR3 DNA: TGTGCCAGCAGCTTATTCGGACAGGGAGGCTATGGCTACACCTTC.

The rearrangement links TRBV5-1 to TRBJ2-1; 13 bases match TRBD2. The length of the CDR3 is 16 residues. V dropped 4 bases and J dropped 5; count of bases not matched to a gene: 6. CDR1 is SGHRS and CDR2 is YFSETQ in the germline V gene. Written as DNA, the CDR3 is TGCGCCAGCAGCCGGGTGGGACTAGCGGGGAACAATGAGCAGTTCTTC. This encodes CASSRVGLAGNNEQFF.

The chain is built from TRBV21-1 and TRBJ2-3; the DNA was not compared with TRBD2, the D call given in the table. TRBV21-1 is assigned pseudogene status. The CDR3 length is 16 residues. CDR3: CASNPARTRVTDTQYF. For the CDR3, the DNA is TGTGCCAGCAACCCAGCCCGGACTAGGGTCACAGATACGCAGTATTTT.

CDR3 nucleotide sequence: TGTGCCAGCAGTTACTTCCTAGGACAGGGGAGTGAGACCCAGTACTTC. Translation gives CASSYFLGQGSETQYF. The chain carries TRBV6-5 and TRBJ2-5, with TRBD1 matching 9 bases. CDR3 length equals 16 residues. J lost 5 bases, V lost 1 base, and 8 bases had no gene match. The germline V gene has CDR1 MNHEY and CDR2 SVGAGI.

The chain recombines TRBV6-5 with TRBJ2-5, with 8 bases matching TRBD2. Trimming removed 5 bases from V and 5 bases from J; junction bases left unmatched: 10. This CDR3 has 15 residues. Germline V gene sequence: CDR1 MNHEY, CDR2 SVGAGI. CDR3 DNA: TGTGCCAGCAGTACGGGGGGGCCGGTTGCTGAGACCCAGTACTTC. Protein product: CASSTGGPVAETQYF.

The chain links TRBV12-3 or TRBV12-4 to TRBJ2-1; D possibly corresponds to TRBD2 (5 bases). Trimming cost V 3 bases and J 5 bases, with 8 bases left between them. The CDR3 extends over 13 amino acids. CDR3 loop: CASSFGGHNEQFF. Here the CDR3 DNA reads TGTGCCAGCAGTTTCGGCGGGCACAATGAGCAGTTCTTC.

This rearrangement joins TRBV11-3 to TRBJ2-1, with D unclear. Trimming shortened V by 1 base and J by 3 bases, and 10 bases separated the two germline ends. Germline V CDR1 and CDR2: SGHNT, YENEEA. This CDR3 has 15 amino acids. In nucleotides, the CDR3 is TGTGCCAGCAGCTTAGGAGGAAATTACTACAATGAGCAGTTCTTC. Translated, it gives CASSLGGNYYNEQFF. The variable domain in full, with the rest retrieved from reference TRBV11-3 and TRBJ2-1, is EAGVVQSPRYKIIEKKQPVAFWCNPISGHNTLYWYLQNLGQGPELLIRYENEEAVDDSQLPKDRFSAERLKGVDSTLKIQPAELGDSAVYLCASSLGGNYYNEQFFGPGTRLTVL.

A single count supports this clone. CDR3 loop: CASSFSDNNYGYTF. CDR3 sequence (DNA): TGTGCCAGCAGTTTCTCGGACAACAACTATGGCTACACCTTC. This chain joins TRBV28 and TRBJ1-2, with a possible D match to TRBD1 (5 bases). The CDR3 loop spans 14 amino acids. The germline V and J ends were trimmed by 3 bases and 2 bases, with 10 bases remaining between them. Germline V gene lookup returns CDR1 MDHEN and CDR2 SYDVKM.

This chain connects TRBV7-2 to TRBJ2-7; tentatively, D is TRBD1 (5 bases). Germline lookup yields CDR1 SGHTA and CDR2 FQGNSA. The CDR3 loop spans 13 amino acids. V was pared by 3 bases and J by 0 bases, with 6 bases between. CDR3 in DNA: TGTGCCAGCAGCTTTGGGGCCTCCTACGAGCAGTACTTC. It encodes CASSFGASYEQYF.

The CDR3 nucleotides read TGTGCCAGCTCACCTAGGGACAGCCCCTTCAATCAGCCCCAGCATTTT. It encodes CASSPRDSPFNQPQHF. V is TRBV18 and J is TRBJ1-5, with 7 bases fitting TRBD1. V lost 3 bases to trimming and J lost 3 bases; unmatched junction nucleotides: 8. The germline V gene encodes CDR1 KGHSH and CDR2 LQKENI. The CDR3 is 16 amino acids.

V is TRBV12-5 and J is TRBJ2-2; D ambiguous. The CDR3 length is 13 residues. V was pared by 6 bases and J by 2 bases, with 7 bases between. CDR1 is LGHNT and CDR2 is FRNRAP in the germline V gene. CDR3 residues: CASGHSNTGELFF. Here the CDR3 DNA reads TGTGCTAGTGGCCACAGTAACACCGGGGAGCTGTTTTTT.

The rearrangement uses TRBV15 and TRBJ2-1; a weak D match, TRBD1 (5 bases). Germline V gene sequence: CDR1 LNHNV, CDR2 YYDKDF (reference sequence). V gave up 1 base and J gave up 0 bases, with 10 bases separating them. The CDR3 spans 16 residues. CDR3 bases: TGTGCCACCAGCAGAGGGCAGGGAAGCTCCTACAATGAGCAGTTCTTC. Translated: CATSRGQGSSYNEQFF.

For the CDR3, the DNA is TGTGCCAGTAGTAAACAGGAGAATGAGCAGTTCTTC. Translated: CASSKQENEQFF. The rearrangement joins TRBV19 to TRBJ2-1; a weak D match, TRBD1 (5 bases). V was clipped by 4 bases and J by 7 bases, with 8 bases between them. CDR1 and CDR2 from the germline V gene are LNHDA and SQIVND (reference sequence). This CDR3 has 12 residues.

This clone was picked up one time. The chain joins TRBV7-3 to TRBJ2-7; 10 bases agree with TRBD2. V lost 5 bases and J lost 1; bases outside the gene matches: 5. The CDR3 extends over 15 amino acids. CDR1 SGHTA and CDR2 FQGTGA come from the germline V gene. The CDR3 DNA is TGTGCCAGCAGCCCAAGCGGGGGGGATTCCTACGAGCAGTACTTC. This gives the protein CASSPSGGDSYEQYF.